The 3 T cell receptor beta chains reported below all come from one sample, sequenced in a study of CD8 T cells in Susac syndrome. RNA totalling roughly 0.45 to 1 ug underwent reverse transcription with random hexamers. TCRdb reprocessed the immunoSEQ multiplex PCR reads with MiXCR, giving one entry per CDR3 protein. This sample has about 300,000 distinct CDR3 sequences, with 80% to 90% found just once. Sequenced input: CD8+ T cells from PBMCs. Receptors originate from a human donor with multiple sclerosis.

The chain employs TRBV4-2 and TRBJ2-3; 15 bases are shared with TRBD2. J lost 6 bases, V lost 4 bases, and 20 bases had no gene match. The CDR3 is made up of 21 amino acids. The V gene's germline CDR1 is LGHNA and CDR2 YNFKEQ. CDR3 bases: TGTGCCAGCAGCCCCCCACCTGGACTAGCGGGAGGGGACCAGTGGTGGGATACGCAGTATTTT. Translating it yields CASSPPPGLAGGDQWWDTQYF.

The chain carries TRBV12-3 or TRBV12-4 and TRBJ1-1; D not certain. V lost 4 bases and J lost 6, with 12 bases in between. This CDR3 has 13 residues. CDR3 sequence: CASSSGPLAEAFF. The CDR3 coding sequence is TGTGCCAGCAGTTCGGGCCCCCTGGCTGAAGCTTTCTTT.

This clonotype was seen only once. The rearrangement joins TRBV3-1 to TRBJ2-4, with 13 bases lining up with TRBD2. Germline loops: CDR1 LGHDT, CDR2 YNNKEL (reference sequence). V lost 3 bases to trimming and J lost 0 bases; unmatched junction nucleotides: 14. CDR3 length equals 21 residues. The CDR3 protein is CASSQKPPGLAGRGAKNIQYF. The CDR3 region has the DNA TGTGCCAGCAGCCAGAAACCGCCGGGACTAGCGGGGCGAGGAGCCAAAAACATTCAGTACTTC.